This T cell receptor beta chain was captured by sequencing in a study of blood T cells in healthy people across ages. Study results and limitations: Fewer expanded clones and more diversity marked long-lived versus aged donors.

Together with a sample-barcoded 5' primer, a J-beta primer mix was included in a second PCR lasting 7 to 11 cycles. Via MiXCR, TCRdb re-called the 5' RACE reads, giving one row per CDR3 protein. The sample comprises more than 700,000 distinct CDR3 sequences, less than 60% of which are singletons, and roughly 18% rests with the top ten. This CDR3 spans 15 amino acids. Per the germline V gene, CDR1 is SGHTA and CDR2 is FQGNSA. Remarks on this clonotype: Its antigen is still unknown. One base away lies a much larger clone, so this may be a sequencing read error.

Sample: blood. This receptor was identified in a man aged 80 or over in good health. This chain links TRBV7-2 with TRBJ1-2; D unclear. CDR3 nucleotide sequence: TGTGCCAGCAGCTTAGCATCGACAACTAACTGTGGCTACACCTTC. Translating gives CASSLASTTNCGYTF.